The next 32 T cell receptor beta chains were all read from a single sample in a study of blood T cell repertoires in COVID-19. This table comes from immunoSEQ multiplex PCR, and its TCRdb copy is limited to in-frame clones, with some not included. The table has fewer than 400,000 clones, around 84% seen once. The sequenced sample consisted of PBMCs or T cells enriched from blood (not recorded which). These receptors all stem from a woman aged 25 to 45 who had been exposed to COVID-19.

J is TRBJ1-1 and V is TRBV12-5; no clear D gene. CDR1 and CDR2 from the germline V gene are LGHNT and FRNRAP. The germline V and J ends were trimmed by 0 bases and 1 base, with 6 bases remaining between them. The CDR3 length is 14 residues. The DNA of the CDR3 is TGTGCTAGTGGTTTGGTGCACGGGAACACTGAAGCTTTCTTT. As protein: CASGLVHGNTEAFF.

The chain joins TRBV5-4 to TRBJ1-3; maybe TRBD1 (5 bases). The CDR3 is 15 residues long. Trimming took off 5 bases at V and 0 bases at J, with 12 bases between the two ends. From germline, CDR1 is SGHNT and CDR2 YYREEE (reference sequence). The CDR3 DNA is TGTGCCAGCAGTTCGGGACTGCTCTCTGGAAACACCATATATTTT. Translation: CASSSGLLSGNTIYF.

The chain's CDR3 is CASRYTSWVTLYEQYF. In DNA, the CDR3 is TGCGCCAGCAGATATACTAGCTGGGTGACTCTCTACGAGCAGTACTTC. The gene calls are TRBV10-1 and TRBJ2-7, with D perhaps matching TRBD2 (6 bases). The CDR3 spans 16 residues. The V end lost 6 bases, the J end lost 3 bases, and 21 bases lay between the germline ends. Germline CDR1 is WNHNN and CDR2 is SYGVQD (reference sequence).

The chain is built from TRBV13 and TRBJ2-7; 10 bases align to TRBD2. CDR3 length: 16 amino acids. Trimming took 0 bases from V and 3 from J; bases not matched to a gene: 5. Germline V CDR1 and CDR2: PRHDT, FYEKMQ (reference sequence). The CDR3 DNA reads as TGTGCCAGCAGCTTAGGACTAGCGGGATACTACTACGAGCAGTACTTC. Translation: CASSLGLAGYYYEQYF.

In its sample, this clone was seen many times. The chain employs TRBV29-1 and TRBJ2-6, with unresolved D. The CDR3 is 15 residues long. V lost 3 bases and J 1 base, leaving 10 bases between the germline ends. From germline, CDR1 is SQVTM and CDR2 ANQGSEA. The CDR3 region has the DNA TGCAGCGTTGAGTTCTCCACTTCTGGGGCCAACGTCCTGACTTTC. Its translation is CSVEFSTSGANVLTF. Based on the CDR3 plus reference TRBV29-1 and TRBJ2-6, the full variable domain is SAVISQKPSRDICQRGTSLTIQCQVDSQVTMMFWYRQQPGQSLTLIATANQGSEATYESGFVIDKFPISRPNLTFSTLTVSNMSPEDSSIYLCSVEFSTSGANVLTFGAGSRLTVL.

The V gene is TRBV6-1, the J gene TRBJ1-3, with 8 bases that match TRBD1. V trimming: 4 bases; J trimming: 2 bases; junction bases outside the gene matches: 19. In germline, CDR1 is MNHNS, CDR2 SASEGT. This CDR3 region has 20 residues. In DNA form, the CDR3 reads TGTGCCAGCAGTGCCCCATACGGCCAGGGGGCTTTGACGGCTGGAAACACCATATATTTT. As protein: CASSAPYGQGALTAGNTIYF.

The gene calls are TRBV4-1 and TRBJ2-3, with 8 bases matching TRBD2. The CDR3 totals 16 residues. Trimming at V came to 1 base and at J to 2 bases, leaving 5 bases not matched to a gene. Germline V CDR1 and CDR2: MGHRA, YSYEKL. As DNA, the CDR3 is TGCGCCAGCAGCCAAGGGTCAGCGGGGGACACAGATACGCAGTATTTT. Protein sequence: CASSQGSAGDTDTQYF.

V gene TRBV24-1 combines with J gene TRBJ1-1, with TRBD1 as a possible D gene (5 bases). Deletions cut 5 bases from V and 2 bases from J, with 11 bases between. The length of the CDR3 is 14 residues. Germline assignment: CDR1 KGHDR and CDR2 SFDVKD. CDR3 region: CATSGTGHNTEAFF. DNA of the CDR3: TGTGCCACCAGTGGGACCGGACACAACACTGAAGCTTTCTTT.

V and J are TRBV24-1 and TRBJ2-1; 9 bases align to TRBD1. CDR3 length: 16 residues. V gave up 3 bases and J gave up 1 base; unmatched junction bases: 3. Germline CDR1 KGHDR, CDR2 SFDVKD. CDR3 in amino acids: CATSDPTGGSYNEQFF. The CDR3 nucleotides read TGTGCCACCAGTGATCCGACAGGGGGGTCCTACAATGAGCAGTTCTTC.

The J gene is TRBJ2-1, the V gene TRBV2, with 8 bases that match TRBD1. CDR1 and CDR2 from the germline V gene are SNHLY and FYNNEI. The V and J ends lost 7 bases and 7 bases, in that order; junction bases with no gene match: 15. This CDR3 spans 16 amino acids. This CDR3 reads CASTPGAGGRSNEQFF. The CDR3 DNA sequence: TGTGCCAGCACCCCCGGGGCAGGGGGCAGGAGTAATGAGCAGTTCTTC.

The chain links TRBV11-2 to TRBJ2-7, with a possible D match to TRBD2 (6 bases). The ends were cut back, 5 bases at V and 4 bases at J, with 18 bases in the middle. This CDR3 contains 15 residues. The germline CDR1 and CDR2 sequences are SGHAT and FQNNGV. CDR3 bases: TGTGCCAGCAGCCCACGCTCCGACGGGGGATACGAGCAGTACTTC. Residues: CASSPRSDGGYEQYF.

The chain recombines TRBV27 with TRBJ2-3; the D gene is possibly TRBD2 (5 bases). There are 14 residues in the CDR3. V shed 3 bases and J shed 7 bases, with 14 bases lying between them. Germline CDR1 reads MNHEY; CDR2 reads SMNVEV (reference sequence). The CDR3 region is CASSFYEDGNTQYF. CDR3 DNA sequence: TGTGCCAGCAGTTTCTACGAGGACGGGAATACGCAGTATTTT.

The DNA for the CDR3 is TGTGCCACAACGGACGTTCCGGGGGGGAACACTGAAGCTTTCTTT. Protein: CATTDVPGGNTEAFF. This chain links TRBV4-2 with TRBJ1-1; D perhaps matches TRBD1 (5 bases). The length of the CDR3 is 15 residues. Germline CDR1 LGHNA, CDR2 YNFKEQ. V lost 10 bases and J 1 base, leaving 19 bases between the germline ends.

The chain has TRBV4-3 and TRBJ2-1; D may be TRBD2 (5 bases). Germline values: CDR1 LGHNA, CDR2 YSLEER. Trimming stripped 0 bases from V and 15 bases from J, with 18 bases between. There are 14 residues in the CDR3. CDR3 loop: CASSQDGDGIAPFF. The CDR3 DNA is TGCGCCAGCAGCCAAGATGGGGATGGGATAGCGCCGTTCTTC.

The CDR3 protein is CASSLSPGQGGTYEQYF. For the CDR3, the DNA is TGTGCCAGCAGTTTATCCCCCGGACAGGGGGGGACCTACGAGCAGTACTTC. The genes are TRBV27 and TRBJ2-7; 10 nucleotides line up with TRBD1. The CDR3 length is 17 residues. V was clipped by 0 bases and J by 2 bases; unmatched bases: 7. Looked up from germline, CDR1 is MNHEY and CDR2 is SMNVEV (reference sequence).

The rearrangement joins TRBV7-3 to TRBJ2-1; no definite D call. The V and J ends lost 1 base and 5 bases respectively, with 15 bases between them. The CDR3 sequence is 16 residues long. Germline CDR1 SGHTA, CDR2 FQGTGA. Here the CDR3 DNA reads TGTGCCAGCAGCTTAAGACCGCCTTCCGGAGACAATGAGCAGTTCTTC. Protein product: CASSLRPPSGDNEQFF.

The V call is TRBV9, the J call TRBJ2-1, with 9 positions matching TRBD1. J lost 5 bases, V lost 0 bases, and 9 bases had no gene match. This CDR3 has 17 residues. Per germline, CDR1 SGDLS and CDR2 YYNGEE. The CDR3: CASSVGGQGWGNNEQFF. CDR3 DNA: TGTGCCAGCAGCGTAGGGGGACAGGGATGGGGAAACAATGAGCAGTTCTTC.

The J gene is TRBJ2-3, the V gene TRBV3-1 (or the pseudogene TRBV3-2); D is perhaps TRBD2 (6 bases). V was pared by 6 bases and J by 0 bases, with 16 bases between. The CDR3 loop spans 16 amino acids. In germline, CDR1 is LGHDT, CDR2 YNNKEL (reference sequence). CDR3 sequence (DNA): TGTGCCAGCAGTCCCTCCTATAGCGGAAGCACAGATACGCAGTATTTT. This codes for CASSPSYSGSTDTQYF.

This clone was counted only a few times. The V call is TRBV7-2, the J call TRBJ2-2; D ambiguous. Germline-derived CDR1 and CDR2 are SGHTA and FQGNSA. The CDR3 has 15 amino acids. The V end was cut by 1 base, the J end by 4 bases, with 10 bases between. For the CDR3, the DNA is TGTGCCAGCAGCTTAGATCCAGTATTCACCGGGGAGCTGTTTTTT. The encoded protein is CASSLDPVFTGELFF.

The chain carries TRBV2 and TRBJ2-7, with D possibly being TRBD1 (5 bases). Deletions cut 6 bases from V and 1 base from J, with 13 bases between. Germline values: CDR1 SNHLY, CDR2 FYNNEI. The CDR3 consists of 14 residues. The chain's CDR3 is CASREFQGSYEQYF. The CDR3, as DNA: TGTGCCAGCAGGGAGTTTCAGGGTTCCTACGAGCAGTACTTC. Supplemented by reference TRBV2 and TRBJ2-7, the full variable domain reads EPEVTQTPSHQVTQMGQEVILRCVPISNHLYFYWYRQILGQKVEFLVSFYNNEISEKSEIFDDQFSVERPDGSNFTLKIRSTKLEDSAMYFCASREFQGSYEQYFGPGTRLTVT.

The chain combines TRBV7-6 with TRBJ2-7; 10 bases fit TRBD1. CDR3 length: 15 residues. The germline V gene has CDR1 SGHVS and CDR2 FNYEAQ. Trimming at V came to 3 bases and at J to 3 bases, leaving 5 bases not matched to a gene. The CDR3 bases are TGTGCCAGCAGCTTTGGGACAGGGGCTAACTACGAGCAGTACTTC. Translated: CASSFGTGANYEQYF.

This sequence joins TRBV2 and TRBJ1-1, with 7 bases identical to TRBD1. The junction had 13 bases not matched to a gene; V was cut back by 10 bases and J by 2 bases. The V gene's germline CDR1 is SNHLY and CDR2 FYNNEI. CDR3 length: 15 amino acids. The CDR3 protein is CAIKPGTAVNTEAFF. DNA for the CDR3: TGTGCCATCAAACCCGGGACAGCAGTAAACACTGAAGCTTTCTTT.

This clone was observed a single time. The genes are TRBV5-1 and TRBJ2-1; 9 positions match TRBD1. This CDR3 has 15 amino acids. Germline V gene lookup returns CDR1 SGHRS and CDR2 YFSETQ. The V gene end was trimmed by 2 bases and the J gene end by 6 bases; junction bases not matched to a gene: 6. The chain's CDR3 is CASSFDRGSPNEQFF. CDR3 sequence (DNA): TGCGCCAGCAGCTTTGACAGGGGGAGCCCCAATGAGCAGTTCTTC.

The chain links TRBV30 to TRBJ1-2, with D possibly being TRBD1 (6 bases). This CDR3 is 12 amino acids long. Per the germline V gene, CDR1 is GTSNPN and CDR2 is SVGIG (reference sequence). The CDR3 bases are TGTTCAACCCGTAGGGGGAACTATGGCTACACCTTC. This codes for CSTRRGNYGYTF. The variable domain in full, with the rest retrieved from reference TRBV30 and TRBJ1-2, is SQTIHQWPATLVQPVGSPLSLECTVEGTSNPNLYWYRQAAGRGLQLLFYSVGIGQISSEVPQNLSASRPQDRQFILSSKKLLLSDSGFYLCSTRRGNYGYTFGSGTRLTVV.

The chain recombines TRBV7-2 with TRBJ1-2; D ambiguous. CDR3 size: 11 residues. V was clipped by 2 bases and J by 6 bases, with 4 bases between them. The germline CDR1 and CDR2 sequences are SGHTA and FQGNSA. The CDR3 DNA reads TGTGCCAGCAGCTTACTAGATGGCTACACCTTC. Protein product: CASSLLDGYTF.

The chain has TRBV6-5 and TRBJ1-2; maybe TRBD1 (5 bases). V dropped 5 bases and J dropped 4 bases, with 11 bases sitting between them. Germline-derived CDR1 and CDR2 are MNHEY and SVGAGI. The CDR3 spans 13 residues. CDR3 DNA sequence: TGTGCCAGCAGTAGTCAGGGATTCTATGGCTACACCTTC. It is translated as CASSSQGFYGYTF.

The V call is TRBV10-3, the J call TRBJ2-3, with D perhaps matching TRBD2 (6 bases). Germline V gives CDR1 ENHRY, CDR2 SYGVKD. The length of the CDR3 is 12 residues. Trimming cost V 10 bases and J 4 bases, with 12 bases left between them. The DNA for the CDR3 is TGTGCCACCGGGACTCAGCCAGATACGCAGTATTTT. Translation: CATGTQPDTQYF.

The chain links TRBV28 to TRBJ1-2; D not resolved. CDR3 length: 13 residues. In germline, CDR1 is MDHEN, CDR2 SYDVKM. The ends were cut back, 3 bases at V and 4 bases at J, with 9 bases in the middle. The CDR3 nucleotides are TGTGCCAGCAGTTTCCCACTAATCTATGGCTACACCTTC. Its protein product is CASSFPLIYGYTF.

The chain uses TRBV7-9 and TRBJ2-3, with 12 bases that match TRBD2. The CDR3 length is 17 residues. Trimming cost V 2 bases and J 2 bases; bases outside gene matches: 5. The germline CDR1 and CDR2 sequences are SEHNR and FQNEAQ (reference sequence). CDR3 in DNA: TGTGCCAGCAGCTTACTGGGACTAGCGGGCTACACAGATACGCAGTATTTT. Encoded protein: CASSLLGLAGYTDTQYF.

The CDR3: CASIEGTRQGTEAFF. DNA for the CDR3: TGTGCCAGCATCGAGGGGACACGGCAGGGAACTGAAGCTTTCTTT. V gene TRBV28 combines with J gene TRBJ1-1; D perhaps matches TRBD1 (6 bases). V gave up 7 bases and J gave up 5 bases, with 20 bases separating them. Germline lookup yields CDR1 MDHEN and CDR2 SYDVKM. The CDR3 has 15 amino acids.

The chain links TRBV7-9 to TRBJ1-1, with D unclear. V shed 2 bases and J shed 1 base, with 8 bases lying between them. The CDR3 totals 14 residues. From germline, CDR1 is SEHNR and CDR2 FQNEAQ (reference sequence). In DNA form, the CDR3 reads TGTGCCAGCAGCTTAATAGAGGGGAACACTGAAGCTTTCTTT. Amino acids: CASSLIEGNTEAFF.

The chain uses TRBV6-5 and TRBJ1-1; D is possibly TRBD1 (6 bases). The CDR3 loop spans 12 amino acids. Trimming removed 6 bases at V and 10 bases at J, with 15 bases between. Germline V gives CDR1 MNHEY, CDR2 SVGAGI. CDR3 in amino acids: CASSTLGAPAFF. The CDR3 coding sequence is TGTGCCAGCAGCACCTTGGGGGCTCCAGCTTTCTTT.